This T cell receptor (beta chain) was sequenced during a study of blood T cell repertoires in COVID-19. Study in general: From T cells, B-cell-depleted T cells, or PBMCs came the material, which was cDNA or gDNA.

Source study methods: Reference gene primer amplification gave nucleated cell count estimates. Clones were read by immunoSEQ multiplex PCR, and TCRdb kept only the in-frame ones, dropping some. Clonal size and the V and J genes are those of that table, whereas D and trimming came from the DNA. The sample carries about 320,000 clones, 89% recorded once. Trimming took 0 bases from V and 4 from J; bases not matched to a gene: 2. The germline gives CDR1 SGDLS, CDR2 YYNGEE. CDR3 size: 15 residues. Cohorts were based on clinical histories the participants reported. The sequencing input was PBMCs or T cells enriched from blood (not recorded which). V is TRBV9 and J is TRBJ2-2, with 8 positions matching TRBD2. The receptor was isolated from a man in his 60s who had recovered from COVID-19. DNA of the CDR3: TGTGCCAGCAGCGTAGTTGGGACTAGCACCGGGGAGCTGTTTTTT. It encodes CASSVVGTSTGELFF.